This T cell receptor beta chain comes out of a study of long-term antiretroviral therapy in people with HIV. Whole-study context: The 2015 immediate-ART recommendation was preceded by the earliest samples by about a decade. Regarding the study as a whole: Whereas controls had wider CDR3 length ranges, HIV repertoires had narrower ones.

Post-ART PBMC samples numbered at least two per donor, and pre-ART ones at least one. Specimens carried about 0.85-11 million cryopreserved PBMC before DNA extraction. The immunoSEQ assay was v3.0, run at survey level. Using immunoSEQ multiplex PCR, the repertoire was profiled, and TCRdb retains in-frame clones only, with some absent. This sample has 25,000 to 30,000 clones, with approximately 93% found just once. About this clone itself: The target antigen is unknown.

The germline V gene encodes CDR1 SGHVS and CDR2 FQNEAQ. The V gene end was trimmed by 4 bases and the J gene end by 2 bases; junction bases not matched to a gene: 7. This CDR3 contains 15 residues. The chain uses TRBV7-8 and TRBJ2-5; 7 bases align to TRBD1. This TCR derives from a woman in her thirties or forties with HIV. This specimen was unsorted PBMCs, taken roughly 6.5 years after starting antiretroviral therapy. For the CDR3, the DNA is TGTGCCAGCAGCTCGCAACAGGGGCCTCAAGAGACCCAGTACTTC. Its translation: CASSSQQGPQETQYF.